This T cell receptor (beta chain) was obtained from a study of IL-32 and malignant T cell survival in cutaneous lymphoma (dated by TCRdb to about 2021). With regard to the full study: High-throughput TCR sequencing was used to test whether the TCR Vbeta+ T cells that survived in IL-32 cultures belonged to the malignant clone rather than being benign T cells with the same Vbeta. A couple of CTCL donors were studied by high-throughput TCR sequencing, confirming IL-32beta supported malignant T cell survival in vitro.

Genomic DNA was extracted with the QIAamp DNA Mini kit and profiled by immunoSEQ using about 100-400 ng of DNA template. Imported from immuneACCESS, the table was reduced by TCRdb to in-frame sequences with V and J called. These copies leave out some clones; in studies compared against another copy, an unresolved V gene accounts for under half, and the cause of the remainder is not known. Present in this sample are thousands of clones, roughly 80% of which were seen just once. The ten largest clones represent less than 55% of the sample. With respect to this clone: What this receptor recognizes is not known. Base qualities were left out, and no much larger clone turns up one base away.

The paper's findings and limits, for the study overall: No exact culture duration for the TCR-sequenced samples was stated in the methods. The kinetics of enhanced malignant T cell survival in culture differed somewhat from one CTCL blood donor to another. IL-32beta appeared to support malignant T cell survival in vitro by inducing large CD14+ antigen-presenting cells that reduced apoptosis. TCR sequencing showed that malignant T cell TCRs persisted after in vitro culture with IL-32beta.

Blood samples were obtained from patients with leukemic cutaneous T cell lymphoma (Sezary syndrome) who were treated at a US cutaneous lymphoma program. Ficoll centrifugation was used to isolate peripheral blood mononuclear cells from the blood of patients. The CDR3 contains 12 residues, cysteine and phenylalanine counted. The DNA shown is the 36-base CDR3, in frame from base 1. V is reduced by 7 bases and J by 6 bases, leaving a spacing of 10 bases between them. CDR1 SNHLY and CDR2 FYNNEI were looked up in the germline V gene. This clonotype originated in a human donor with cutaneous T cell lymphoma. The specimen comprised blood, sampled on day 0. The chain links TRBV2 with TRBJ1-5, with a weak D call of TRBD1 (5 bases match). The CDR3 region: CASTKGSQPQHF. The DNA sequence is as follows: TGTGCCAGCACCAAGGGGTCTCAGCCCCAGCATTTT.